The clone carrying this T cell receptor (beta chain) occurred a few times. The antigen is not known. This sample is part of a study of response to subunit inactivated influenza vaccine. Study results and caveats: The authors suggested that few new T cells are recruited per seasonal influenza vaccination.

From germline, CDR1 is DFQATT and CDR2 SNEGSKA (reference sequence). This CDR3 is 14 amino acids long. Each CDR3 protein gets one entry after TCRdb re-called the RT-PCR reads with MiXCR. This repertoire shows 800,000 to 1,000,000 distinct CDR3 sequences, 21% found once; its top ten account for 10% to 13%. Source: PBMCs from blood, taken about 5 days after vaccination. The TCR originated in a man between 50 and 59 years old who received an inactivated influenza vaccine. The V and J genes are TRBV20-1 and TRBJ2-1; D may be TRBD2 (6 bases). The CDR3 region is CRGLGRNLANEQFF. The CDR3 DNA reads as TGCAGGGGGCTAGGGAGGAACCTCGCGAATGAGCAGTTCTTC.